The rows below give T cell receptor beta chains drawn from one sample of a study of blood T cell repertoires in COVID-19. Only in-frame clones appear in the TCRdb table, and some are missing; sequencing was by immunoSEQ multiplex PCR. The repertoire holds under 250,000 clones, roughly 90% seen once, with less than 3.5% in the top ten. The specimen was peripheral blood. The origin of the receptors is a woman aged 55-69 years with acute or convalescent COVID-19. Both conserved end residues are part of each CDR3. D genes are given only for firm matches. Clone size is stated in some rows and not others, as once, few, many or a class when expanded.

d_call j_call v_call cdr3_length clone_size cdr3_nt cdr3_aa
. TRBJ1-3 TRBV5-1 17 . TGCGCCAGCAGCTTGGACGGATTGGACAGCTCTGGAAACACCATATATTTT CASSLDGLDSSGNTIYF
. TRBJ2-3 TRBV5-1 14 . TGCGCCAGCAGCCAAGGACACCCAGAGGATACGCAGTATTTT CASSQGHPEDTQYF
TRBD1 TRBJ1-2 TRBV30 14 . TGTGCCTGGAGTCTACGACAGGGATCTTGGGGCTACACCTTC CAWSLRQGSWGYTF
TRBD1 TRBJ1-4 TRBV18 15 . TGTGCCAGCTCACAGGACAGGGGAACTAATGAAAAACTGTTTTTT CASSQDRGTNEKLFF
TRBD1 TRBJ2-1 TRBV7-9 15 once TGTGCCAGCAGTTCGACCGGGACAGGAGCCAATGAGCAGTTCTTC CASSSTGTGANEQFF
. TRBJ1-2 TRBV19 12 . TGTGCCAGTAGTATCGAGGGCTCGGGCTACACCTTC CASSIEGSGYTF
TRBD1 TRBJ1-1 TRBV6-6 17 . TGTGCCAGCAGTCCACTCTCTCAGGGACAGGGAAGAACTGAAGCTTTCTTT CASSPLSQGQGRTEAFF
TRBD1 TRBJ1-5 TRBV10-3 12 . TGTGCCATCAGCACAGGGGCGCAGCCCCAGCATTTT CAISTGAQPQHF
. TRBJ1-2 TRBV30 13 . TGTGCCTGGAGTGATAGCAGAAGCTTGGGCTACACCTTC CAWSDSRSLGYTF
TRBD2 TRBJ2-5 TRBV19 13 . TGTGCCAGTAGTACCGGGACTATGGAGACCCAGTACTTC CASSTGTMETQYF
. TRBJ2-3 TRBV7-7 14 . TGTGCCAGCAGCTTAAGTTACCTAGGAGATACGCAGTATTTT CASSLSYLGDTQYF
. TRBJ2-7 TRBV5-1 14 . TGCGCCAGCAGCTTGGGGGGCAGAACCTACGAGCAGTACTTC CASSLGGRTYEQYF
. TRBJ2-1 TRBV5-8 16 . TGTGCCAGCAGCTTGAGGGGCAGGGGCTCCTACAATGAGCAGTTCTTC CASSLRGRGSYNEQFF
TRBD2 TRBJ2-1 TRBV7-7 16 . TGTGCTAGCAGCCCTATACTAGCGGGGGGTTTAGGGGAGCAGTTCTTC CASSPILAGGLGEQFF
. TRBJ2-2 TRBV2 13 . TGTGCCAGCAGTACGCGCGGAACCGGGGAGCTGTTTTTT CASSTRGTGELFF
. TRBJ1-3 TRBV28 17 . TGTGCCAGCAGTTCCCCCTTTGGAGGGGGGGGTGGAAACACCATATATTTT CASSSPFGGGGGNTIYF
. TRBJ1-3 TRBV4-3 17 . TGCGCCAGCAGCCGGGGGCCGAGCGGCGGCTCGGGAAACACCATATATTTT CASSRGPSGGSGNTIYF
. TRBJ1-5 TRBV19 13 . TGTGCCAGTAGTATCTACAGGGCTCAGCCCCAGCATTTT CASSIYRAQPQHF
TRBD1 TRBJ1-2 TRBV7-9 14 once TGTGCCAGCAGCTTACGCGGACAGGCCTATGGCTACACCTTC CASSLRGQAYGYTF
. TRBJ2-7 TRBV4-3 16 . TGCGCCAGCAGCCAAGTGAGGTCGTCCTCCGAGAACGAGCAGTACTTC CASSQVRSSSENEQYF
. TRBJ2-3 TRBV6-2/TRBV6-3 16 . TGTGCCAGCAGTTCCAGCGGGACATTAGGCACAGATACGCAGTATTTT CASSSSGTLGTDTQYF
TRBD1 TRBJ1-2 TRBV2 12 . TGTGCCAGCAGGGGACAGGGCTGGGGCTACACCTTC CASRGQGWGYTF
. TRBJ1-2 TRBV7-8 12 . TGTGCCAGCAGCGAAACAGGGTATGGCTACACCTTC CASSETGYGYTF
. TRBJ2-1 TRBV30 15 . TGTGCCTGGAGTGGGGCCGGAAGCTCCTACAATGAGCAGTTCTTC CAWSGAGSSYNEQFF
. TRBJ1-4 TRBV2 15 . TGTGCCAGCAGTGTTTCGACAGCAACTAATGAAAAACTGTTTTTT CASSVSTATNEKLFF
. TRBJ1-5 TRBV27 14 few TGTGCCACCGGGACTGTGGGGAGCAATCAGCCCCAGCATTTT CATGTVGSNQPQHF
. TRBJ1-4 TRBV12-3/TRBV12-4 13 . TGTGCCAGCAGTTTTGCAGGGTACGAAAAACTGTTTTTT CASSFAGYEKLFF
. TRBJ2-1 TRBV5-5 15 . TGTGCCAGCAGCTTGGTGAGGGCAGGGGACAATGAGCAGTTCTTC CASSLVRAGDNEQFF
TRBD1 TRBJ2-7 TRBV19 13 . TGTGCCAGTAGTTCAAGGACAGGGAACGAGCAGTACTTC CASSSRTGNEQYF
. TRBJ1-6 TRBV25-1 16 . TGTGCCAGCAGTGAATTCAGTCGGACAGCGGAATCACCCCTCCACTTT CASSEFSRTAESPLHF
. TRBJ1-3 TRBV6-5 14 . TGTGCCAGCAGTTCCCCGACAGCAGGAAACACCATATATTTT CASSSPTAGNTIYF
TRBD1 TRBJ1-1 TRBV10-3 14 few TGTGCCATCAGTGAGTTGCCCGGACAGGGAGAAGCTTTCTTT CAISELPGQGEAFF
. TRBJ1-3 TRBV19 17 . TGTGCCAGTAGTACTTGGCGGCAGGGAACGCATGGAAACACCATATATTTT CASSTWRQGTHGNTIYF